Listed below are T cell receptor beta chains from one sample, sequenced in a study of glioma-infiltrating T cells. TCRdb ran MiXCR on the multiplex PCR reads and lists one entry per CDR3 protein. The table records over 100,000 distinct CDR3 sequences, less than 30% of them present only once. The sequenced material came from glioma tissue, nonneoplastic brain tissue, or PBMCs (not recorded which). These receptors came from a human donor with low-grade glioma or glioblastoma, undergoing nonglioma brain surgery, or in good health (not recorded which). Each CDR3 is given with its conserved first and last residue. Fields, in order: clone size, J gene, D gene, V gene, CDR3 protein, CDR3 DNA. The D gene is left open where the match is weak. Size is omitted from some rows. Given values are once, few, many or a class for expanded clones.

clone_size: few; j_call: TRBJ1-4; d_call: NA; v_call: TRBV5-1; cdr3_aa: CASSYGGATTNEKLFF; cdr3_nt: TGCGCCAGCAGCTACGGAGGGGCGACAACTAATGAAAAACTGTTTTTT
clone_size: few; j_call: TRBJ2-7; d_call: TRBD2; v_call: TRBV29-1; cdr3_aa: CSAYRTSGRTGYEQYF; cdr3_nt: TGCAGCGCCTATCGGACTAGCGGGAGGACCGGCTACGAGCAGTACTTC
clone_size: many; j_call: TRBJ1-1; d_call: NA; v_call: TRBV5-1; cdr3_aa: CASSGVGPEAFF; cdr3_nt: TGCGCCAGCAGTGGCGTAGGGCCTGAAGCTTTCTTT
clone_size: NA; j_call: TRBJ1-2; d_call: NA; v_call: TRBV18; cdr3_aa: CASSPGGPPYGYTF; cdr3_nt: TGTGCCAGCTCACCAGGTGGGCCGCCCTATGGCTACACCTTC
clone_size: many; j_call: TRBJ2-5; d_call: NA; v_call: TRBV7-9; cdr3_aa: CASSLARQSSETQYF; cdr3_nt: TGTGCCAGCAGCTTAGCCAGACAGTCCTCCGAGACCCAGTACTTC
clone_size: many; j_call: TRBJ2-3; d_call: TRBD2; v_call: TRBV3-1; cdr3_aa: CASSQDQGLAGVNTQYF; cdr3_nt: TGTGCCAGCAGCCAAGATCAAGGGCTAGCGGGAGTGAATACGCAGTATTTT
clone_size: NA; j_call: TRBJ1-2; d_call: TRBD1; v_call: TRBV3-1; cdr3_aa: CASINHKTGDKDARSYGYTF; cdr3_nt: TGTGCCAGCATCAACCACAAGACAGGGGACAAGGATGCCAGGAGCTATGGCTACACCTTC
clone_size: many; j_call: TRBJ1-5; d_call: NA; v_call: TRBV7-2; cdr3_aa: CASSSAGTEVNQPQHF; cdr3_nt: TGTGCCAGCAGCTCCGCTGGGACGGAGGTCAATCAGCCCCAGCATTTT
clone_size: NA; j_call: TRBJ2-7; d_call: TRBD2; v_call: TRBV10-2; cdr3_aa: CASSGSELAASFSYEQYF; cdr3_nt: TGCGCCAGCAGTGGGTCGGAGCTAGCGGCGTCGTTCAGCTACGAGCAGTACTTC
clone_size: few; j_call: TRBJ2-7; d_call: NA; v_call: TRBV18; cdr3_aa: CASSPPETLPPRAYEQYF; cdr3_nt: TGTGCCAGCTCACCCCCTGAGACGCTTCCGCCTCGAGCCTACGAGCAGTACTTC
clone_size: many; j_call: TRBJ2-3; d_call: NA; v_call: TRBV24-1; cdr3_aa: CATSDLGTPTNTDTQYF; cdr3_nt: TGTGCCACCAGTGATTTGGGGACTCCTACTAACACAGATACGCAGTATTTT
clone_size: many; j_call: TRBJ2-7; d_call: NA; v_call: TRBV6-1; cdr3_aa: CASSGQVTYEQYF; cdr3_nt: TGTGCCAGCAGTGGCCAGGTTACCTACGAGCAGTACTTC
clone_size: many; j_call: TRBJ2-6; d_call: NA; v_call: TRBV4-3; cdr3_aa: CASSQSVSGANVLTF; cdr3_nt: TGCGCCAGCAGCCAGTCAGTCTCTGGGGCCAACGTCCTGACTTTC
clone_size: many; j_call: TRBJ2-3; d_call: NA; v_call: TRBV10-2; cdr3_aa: CASSATGTYTDTQYF; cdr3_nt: TGCGCCAGCAGTGCGACAGGGACTTACACAGATACGCAGTATTTT